Following are 30 T cell receptor beta chains from one sample sequenced in a study of a mutant IDH1 vaccine in newly diagnosed glioma. Time point noted: baseline, week 1 (first vaccination visit). Regarding treatment: pre-vaccination baseline after standard-of-care therapy. Profiling relied on immunoSEQ multiplex PCR, and the TCRdb table lists in-frame clones only, not all of them. The sample contains some 56,000 clones, approximately 91% of which appear only once. This material consisted of PBMCs, taken from a glioma patient treated with radiotherapy, temozolomide or both. These receptor sequences come from a man aged 45-65 years with glioma.

The V call is TRBV6-6, the J call TRBJ2-7, with 9 bases aligning to TRBD1. The CDR3 is 15 amino acids. J lost 5 bases, V lost 0 bases, and 5 bases had no gene match. Germline CDR1 MNHNY, CDR2 SVGAGI (reference sequence). This CDR3 reads CASSYSTGGGDEQYF. In DNA, the CDR3 is TGTGCCAGCAGTTACTCGACAGGGGGAGGAGACGAGCAGTACTTC.

This clone was found once. The chain recombines TRBV7-2 with TRBJ1-2; D remains unclear. The CDR3 is 14 residues long. The germline V and J ends were trimmed by 6 bases and 7 bases, with 18 bases remaining between them. Germline CDR1 reads SGHTA; CDR2 reads FQGNSA. The CDR3 here is CASSRLMAGVGYTF. As DNA, the CDR3 is TGTGCCAGCAGTCGACTCATGGCAGGCGTTGGCTACACCTTC.

The chain carries TRBV27 and TRBJ2-1; the D is unclear. Germline CDR1 MNHEY, CDR2 SMNVEV (reference sequence). V lost 3 bases, J lost 6 bases, and 12 bases lay in between. The CDR3 covers 14 residues. This CDR3 reads CASSFLPPPNEQFF. The DNA of the CDR3 is TGTGCCAGCAGTTTTCTACCACCTCCCAATGAGCAGTTCTTC.

This chain connects TRBV29-1 to TRBJ2-1, with D possibly matching TRBD2 (6 bases). Germline CDR1 and CDR2: SQVTM and ANQGSEA. This CDR3 comprises 15 residues. Between the trimmed V and J ends, which lost 7 bases and 9 bases, there was a span of 25 bases. For the CDR3, the DNA is TGCAGCGCCGGGGCCCGACTAGGATCTGAGAGTGAGCAGTTCTTC. Residues: CSAGARLGSESEQFF.

This chain joins TRBV30 and TRBJ2-3, with 11 bases fitting TRBD2. After removal of 1 base from V and 1 base from J, the junction contained 10 bases not matched to a gene. CDR1 is GTSNPN and CDR2 is SVGIG in the germline V gene (reference sequence). The CDR3 has 18 residues. CDR3 bases: TGTGCCTGGAGTGAAGGCCACAGTAGCGGGGGGGGCACAGATACGCAGTATTTT. It encodes CAWSEGHSSGGGTDTQYF.

This chain's CDR3 is CAAGGPEAFF. CDR3 in DNA: TGTGCCGCCGGGGGACCTGAAGCTTTCTTT. The chain has TRBV6-1 and TRBJ1-1; perhaps TRBD1 as D (5 bases). V was cut by 11 bases and J by 6 bases, with 10 bases left in between. Looked up from germline, CDR1 is MNHNS and CDR2 is SASEGT. The CDR3 has 10 residues.

The chain has TRBV28 and TRBJ1-1; D is unresolved. The V end lost 11 bases, the J end lost 1 base, and 14 bases lay between the germline ends. The CDR3 extends over 13 amino acids. The germline V gene has CDR1 MDHEN and CDR2 SYDVKM. The DNA of the CDR3 is TGTGCCGGTGGCGGCGACCCGAACACTGAAGCTTTCTTT. Translation: CAGGGDPNTEAFF.

In this sample, this clone turned up a few times. J is TRBJ2-5 and V is TRBV6-5; no firm D call. Trimming shortened V by 6 bases and J by 4 bases, and 12 bases separated the two germline ends. Germline CDR1 and CDR2: MNHEY and SVGAGI. The CDR3 consists of 13 residues. The CDR3 here is CASRVPGSETQYF. In nucleotides, the CDR3 is TGTGCCAGCAGGGTCCCTGGGTCAGAGACCCAGTACTTC.

V is TRBV12-5 and J is TRBJ2-3; D gene ambiguous. From germline, CDR1 is LGHNT and CDR2 FRNRAP. The CDR3 is 11 residues long. V was shortened by 0 bases and J by 8 bases, with 3 bases between the two germline ends. The chain's CDR3 is CASGLVTTQYF. CDR3 nucleotide sequence: TGTGCTAGTGGTTTGGTAACTACGCAGTATTTT.

The chain couples TRBV6-5 to TRBJ2-6; D possibly corresponds to TRBD2 (5 bases). The V gene lost 2 bases and the J gene lost 10 bases, with 15 bases spanning the gap. The CDR3 is made up of 15 amino acids. The V gene's germline CDR1 is MNHEY and CDR2 SVGAGI. This CDR3 is CASSYRTFIGNVLTF. In DNA, the CDR3 is TGTGCCAGCAGTTACCGGACTTTTATAGGGAACGTCCTGACTTTC.

The chain has TRBV6-4 and TRBJ1-5; D not resolved. The CDR3 has 13 amino acids. With 5 bases removed from V and 11 bases from J, the gap between germline ends came to 16 bases. CDR1 MRHNA and CDR2 SNTAGT come from the germline V gene. The CDR3 DNA reads as TGTGCCAGCAGTACGACGGGCCCGGGGACCCAGCATTTT. Its protein is CASSTTGPGTQHF.

J is TRBJ1-6 and V is TRBV30; no clear D gene. The CDR3 length is 14 residues. Germline V gene lookup returns CDR1 GTSNPN and CDR2 SVGIG (reference sequence). Between the trimmed V and J ends, which lost 2 bases and 7 bases, there was a span of 12 bases. The CDR3 spells CAWSFRTLNSPLHF. The CDR3 DNA reads as TGTGCCTGGAGTTTTCGGACCTTGAATTCACCCCTCCACTTT.

The rearrangement joins TRBV7-9 to TRBJ1-5; 7 nucleotides match TRBD1. Germline lookup yields CDR1 SEHNR and CDR2 FQNEAQ (reference sequence). Trimming cost V 5 bases and J 9 bases; bases outside gene matches: 13. The CDR3 covers 15 residues. The CDR3 bases are TGTGCCAGCAGCCCTTGGGACAGCTCGCCGAGGCCCCAGCATTTT. This translates into CASSPWDSSPRPQHF.

This chain joins TRBV5-1 and TRBJ2-7, with D uncertain. The CDR3 covers 11 residues. The V gene's germline CDR1 is SGHRS and CDR2 YFSETQ. Trimming removed 4 bases at V and 4 bases at J, with 6 bases between. CDR3 region: CASSLNYEQYF. The CDR3, as DNA: TGCGCCAGCAGCCTCAATTACGAGCAGTACTTC.

This chain uses TRBV7-2 with TRBJ2-7; D is uncertain. Germline V CDR1 and CDR2: SGHTA, FQGNSA. V was cut by 4 bases and J by 6 bases, with 13 bases left in between. The CDR3 loop spans 13 amino acids. This chain's CDR3 is CASSSPVDREQYF. For the CDR3, the DNA is TGTGCCAGCAGCTCCCCGGTGGACCGCGAGCAGTACTTC.

This clone has only a few counts. CDR3 DNA: TGTGCCAGCAGCTTAGGAAGCGGGAGGCTCAATGAGCAGTTCTTC. This codes for CASSLGSGRLNEQFF. The chain uses TRBV7-9 and TRBJ2-1; TRBD2 aligns across 9 bases. V shed 1 base and J 6 bases; nucleotides not matched to a gene: 4. The germline V gene encodes CDR1 SEHNR and CDR2 FQNEAQ (reference sequence). The CDR3 is 15 amino acids.

The V and J genes are TRBV2 and TRBJ1-4, with 10 bases matching TRBD1. The J segment lost 0 bases and the V segment lost 4 bases, leaving 5 bases of the junction unmatched. The CDR3 has 17 residues. Germline CDR1 SNHLY, CDR2 FYNNEI. The CDR3 region has the DNA TGTGCCAGCAGTGGCGGGACAGGGGCAGCAACTAATGAAAAACTGTTTTTT. It yields the protein CASSGGTGAATNEKLFF.

The chain links TRBV28 to TRBJ2-5; D uncertain. CDR1 MDHEN and CDR2 SYDVKM come from the germline V gene. V was shortened by 3 bases and J by 2 bases, with 10 bases between the two germline ends. The CDR3 extends over 14 amino acids. The CDR3 coding sequence is TGTGCCAGCAGTTTTAAGGTTTTACAAGAGACCCAGTACTTC. Protein: CASSFKVLQETQYF.

The genes are TRBV4-3 and TRBJ2-3; D unclear. The germline V gene encodes CDR1 LGHNA and CDR2 YSLEER. The CDR3 has 15 amino acids. V was pared by 0 bases and J by 2 bases, with 9 bases between. CDR3 DNA: TGCGCCAGCAGCCAAGATCCCCAGATCACAGATACGCAGTATTTT. Encoded protein: CASSQDPQITDTQYF.

The genes are TRBV5-4 and TRBJ2-5, with D unclear. The V gene's germline CDR1 is SGHNT and CDR2 YYREEE (reference sequence). V dropped 0 bases and J dropped 2 bases, with 5 bases sitting between them. The CDR3 is 13 amino acids. DNA of the CDR3: TGTGCCAGCAGCTTGGCGCAACAAGAGACCCAGTACTTC. Protein sequence: CASSLAQQETQYF.

This chain uses TRBV6-1 with TRBJ2-5; D may be TRBD1 (6 bases). Per germline, CDR1 MNHNS and CDR2 SASEGT. The CDR3 has 13 residues. The germline V and J ends were trimmed by 6 bases and 5 bases, with 13 bases remaining between them. CDR3 bases: TGTGCCAGCAGCCTACAGGGTAGGGAGACCCAGTACTTC. Translating it yields CASSLQGRETQYF.

This clone has a single count. The chain employs TRBV5-1 and TRBJ2-5, with 9 bases aligning to TRBD2. Trimming took 4 bases from V and 3 from J; bases not matched to a gene: 10. In germline, CDR1 is SGHRS, CDR2 YFSETQ. The CDR3 extends over 16 amino acids. The CDR3 DNA follows: TGCGCCAGCAGCCAGTTAGCGGGGGTCTCTGAAGAGACCCAGTACTTC. Protein sequence: CASSQLAGVSEETQYF.

V gene TRBV6-5 combines with J gene TRBJ1-5; 8 bases align to TRBD1. Trimming cost V 0 bases and J 6 bases; bases outside gene matches: 7. The length of the CDR3 is 16 residues. CDR1 and CDR2 (germline): MNHEY, SVGAGI. The CDR3 DNA is TGTGCCAGCAGTTACTCCGGACAGGGTGGAATTCAGCCCCAGCATTTT. Protein sequence: CASSYSGQGGIQPQHF.

The chain links TRBV10-3 to TRBJ1-1; the D gene is possibly TRBD1 (6 bases). Trimming took off 0 bases at V and 0 bases at J, with 8 bases between the two ends. CDR1 is ENHRY and CDR2 is SYGVKD in the germline V gene. The CDR3 has 15 residues. The CDR3 bases are TGTGCCATCAGTGAGTCACAGGGTATGAACACTGAAGCTTTCTTT. It codes for CAISESQGMNTEAFF.

This clone appeared once. The genes are TRBV2 and TRBJ2-1; D remains unclear. Trimming took 6 bases from V and 5 from J, leaving 17 bases between them. This CDR3 spans 15 amino acids. CDR1 and CDR2 from the germline V gene are SNHLY and FYNNEI. CDR3 nucleotides: TGTGCCAGCAGCACCTTTGGGCAGCAGAACAATGAGCAGTTCTTC. Residues: CASSTFGQQNNEQFF.

The chain joins TRBV7-8 to TRBJ2-1; tentative D call: TRBD1 (6 bases). Germline CDR1 is SGHVS and CDR2 is FQNEAQ. The CDR3 covers 13 residues. V was shortened by 5 bases and J by 4 bases, with 9 bases between the two germline ends. DNA of the CDR3: TGTGCCAGCAGCCCACAGGGATACAATGAGCAGTTCTTC. It specifies CASSPQGYNEQFF.

The genes are TRBV7-3 and TRBJ2-5, with TRBD1 matching 8 bases. CDR1 and CDR2 (germline): SGHTA, FQGTGA. This CDR3 is built from 13 residues. The trim removed 8 bases at V and 1 base at J, leaving 3 bases unmatched. The CDR3 DNA reads as TGTGCCAGCTCGACAGGGGCCCAAGAGACCCAGTACTTC. Amino acid sequence: CASSTGAQETQYF.

The chain uses TRBV21-1 and TRBJ1-5; TRBD1 was called by the table and not checked on the DNA. TRBV21-1 is a pseudogene locus. This CDR3 comprises 18 residues. The CDR3 reads CASSANRDRGSPNQPQHF. CDR3 DNA sequence: TGTGCCAGCAGCGCGAACCGGGACAGGGGATCGCCTAATCAGCCCCAGCATTTT.

V is TRBV7-2 and J is TRBJ2-7; the D is unclear. Germline lookup yields CDR1 SGHTA and CDR2 FQGNSA. The CDR3 totals 12 residues. V gave up 2 bases and J gave up 5 bases, with 7 bases separating them. The CDR3 DNA reads as TGTGCCAGCAGCTTAAGCTGGAACGAGCAGTACTTC. Protein: CASSLSWNEQYF. Looking up the rest from reference TRBV7-2 and TRBJ2-7 gives the full variable domain: GAGVSQSPSNKVTEKGKDVELRCDPISGHTALYWYRQSLGQGLEFLIYFQGNSAPDKSGLPSDRFSAERTGGSVSTLTIQRTQQEDSAVYLCASSLSWNEQYFGPGTRLTVT.

The gene calls are TRBV5-6 and TRBJ1-1, with D possibly being TRBD1 (5 bases). V was trimmed by 5 bases and J by 2 bases, leaving 19 bases between them. Germline loops: CDR1 SGHDT, CDR2 YYEEEE. The CDR3 has 16 residues. The CDR3 here is CASRTSSRGSNTEAFF. CDR3 bases: TGTGCCAGCAGAACGAGTAGCCGGGGCTCTAACACTGAAGCTTTCTTT.